This T cell receptor beta chain was documented in a study of T cell responses to AZD1222 COVID-19 vaccine. Study conclusions and caveats: At baseline, just 6 or 7 AZD1222 recipients tested seropositive. Females made up more of the donors, who were largely white British, and clonal diversity may have come out too low. Close to half of all spike-specific TCRs reportedly target regions of the variants that are unmutated.

In regard to this clone: No antigen is known for it.

The repertoire was sequenced with immunoSEQ multiplex PCR; TCRdb's copy has only in-frame clones and lacks some. Among more than 70,000 clones, roughly 87% were seen once, and the ten largest hold more than 5%. Sample: peripheral blood, taken on day 0 of MenACWY control vaccination. The TCR originated in an adult in good health.

CDR3 region: CASSQHFTSGGYNEQFF. The CDR3 bases are TGCGCCAGCAGCCAACATTTCACTAGCGGGGGTTACAATGAGCAGTTCTTC. This chain joins TRBV4-1 and TRBJ2-1; 11 bases agree with TRBD2. V shed 2 bases and J 4 bases; nucleotides not matched to a gene: 7. The germline V gene has CDR1 MGHRA and CDR2 YSYEKL. This CDR3 is 17 amino acids long.